This TCR beta chain was obtained from a study of blood T cells in healthy people across ages. Study-level findings and limits: Diversity was higher, and naive CD4+ cells more numerous, in long-lived donors than in aged donors. Leaving the PBMCs unsorted stopped any conclusive comparison of naive versus antigen-experienced cells.

V lost 3 bases, J lost 0 bases, and 2 bases stayed unmatched. In germline, CDR1 is KGHDR, CDR2 SFDVKD. The CDR3 loop spans 16 amino acids. About this clonotype: Its target is not known.

Through a sample-barcoded 5' primer and a J-beta primer mix, a second PCR was run for roughly 7 to 12 cycles. Each CDR3 protein gets one entry after TCRdb re-called the 5' RACE reads with MiXCR. The sample has 700,000 to 1,000,000 distinct CDR3 sequences; around 42% are singletons. This TCR derives from a man aged 55 to 69 in good health. The rearrangement joins TRBV24-1 to TRBJ2-1, with 9 bases aligning to TRBD2. Sequenced sample: blood. CDR3 in amino acids: CATSDMRGGSYNEQFF. The CDR3 region has the DNA TGTGCCACCAGTGATATGCGGGGGGGCTCCTACAATGAGCAGTTCTTC.